This paragraph covers one T cell receptor beta chain sequence. The data belong to a study of patients and donors after allogeneic stem cell transplantation. TCRdb ran MiXCR on the RT-PCR reads and lists one entry per CDR3 protein. The top ten hold around 6% of the sample, which has roughly 940,000 distinct CDR3 sequences, roughly 18% seen once. The CDR3 runs 14 residues. Germline V gene sequence: CDR1 SGHRS, CDR2 YFSETQ. The V gene lost 2 bases and the J gene lost 4 bases, with 12 bases spanning the gap. This TCR was sampled from a human donor who was either an allogeneic HSCT recipient or a stem cell or donor lymphocyte infusion donor (not recorded which). It is not recorded whose cells these are; they may come from a transplant donor. V gene TRBV5-1 combines with J gene TRBJ2-5; unclear D gene. The sample comprised blood, either unsorted or a sorted T cell fraction (not recorded which). The CDR3 protein is CASSFEQTVETQYF. In DNA form, the CDR3 reads TGCGCCAGCAGCTTCGAACAGACCGTAGAGACCCAGTACTTC. Complete variable domain (other parts from reference TRBV5-1 and TRBJ2-5): KAGVTQTPRYLIKTRGQQVTLSCSPISGHRSVSWYQQTPGQGLQFLFEYFSETQRNKGNFPGRFSGRQFSNSRSEMNVSTLELGDSALYLCASSFEQTVETQYFGPGTRLLVL.